The sequence of this T cell receptor (beta chain) was determined in a study of shared clonotypes between healthy human individuals. The germline V gene encodes CDR1 SGDLS and CDR2 YYNGEE. This CDR3 is 16 amino acids long. V shed 2 bases and J 4 bases; nucleotides not matched to a gene: 7. Some clones are missing from TCRdb's copy, which holds only in-frame ones; the method was immunoSEQ multiplex PCR. Here the sample spans hundreds of thousands of clones, more than 75% being singletons. This clonotype was obtained from a woman between 40 and 50 years old in good health. Some clones in this sample may be carry-over from other donors' samples. Sequencing input: PBMCs. This chain uses TRBV9 with TRBJ2-2; 8 positions match TRBD1. The CDR3 DNA reads TGTGCCAGCAGCGTCGGCAGGGGGCGTATCACCGGGGAGCTGTTTTTT. Encoded protein: CASSVGRGRITGELFF.